This record concerns one TCR beta chain sequence. Its antigen is unknown. This entry comes from a study of high-grade serous ovarian cancer treatment subgroups. On the study more broadly: Mean per sample: around 14,000 reads, around 7,300 unique TCR beta rearrangements. General study findings and limits: Same-patient tumor repertoires overlapped at roughly 0.1 to 0.79; different patients barely overlapped.

The CDR3 consists of 17 residues. V dropped 1 base and J dropped 2; count of bases not matched to a gene: 11. The germline V gene has CDR1 LGHNA and CDR2 YSLEER. Some clones are missing from TCRdb's copy, which holds only in-frame ones; the method was immunoSEQ multiplex PCR. The sample has more than 35,000 clones; 79% are singletons. The tumor samples were collected prior to definitive surgery or chemotherapy. This receptor was obtained from a human donor with high-grade serous ovarian cancer. The sequencing sample was made of tumor tissue. The rearrangement uses TRBV4-3 and TRBJ2-7; TRBD2 aligns across 7 bases. Here the CDR3 reads CASSQVPSSGMTYEQYF. CDR3 DNA: TGCGCCAGCAGCCAAGTGCCCTCAAGCGGGATGACCTACGAGCAGTACTTC.